The rows below give T cell receptor beta chains drawn from one sample of a study of T cell responses to AZD1222 COVID-19 vaccine. Produced via immunoSEQ multiplex PCR; TCRdb's table is partial and in-frame only. The sample holds roughly 180,000 clones; roughly 94% are singletons and the top ten take 1% to 1.5%. The sequences come from peripheral blood, collected 28 days after the second AZD1222 dose. The receptors stem from an adult who received the AZD1222 COVID-19 vaccine. Each CDR3 is given with its conserved first and last residue. D genes are given only for firm matches. Size is omitted from some rows. Given values are once, few, many or a class for expanded clones.

clone size: NA; J gene: TRBJ1-2; D gene: NA; V gene: TRBV5-1; CDR3 protein: CATRGEGLDGYTF; CDR3 DNA: TGCGCCACCCGGGGGGAAGGGCTGGATGGCTACACCTTC
clone size: NA; J gene: TRBJ2-1; D gene: NA; V gene: TRBV7-7; CDR3 protein: CASSLAGANNEQFF; CDR3 DNA: TGTGCTAGCAGCTTAGCCGGAGCCAACAATGAGCAGTTCTTC
clone size: NA; J gene: TRBJ2-2; D gene: TRBD2; V gene: TRBV7-6; CDR3 protein: CASSLRREGTGELFF; CDR3 DNA: TGTGCCAGCAGCTTAAGGCGGGAGGGCACCGGGGAGCTGTTTTTT
clone size: once; J gene: TRBJ1-5; D gene: NA; V gene: TRBV27; CDR3 protein: CASSLHFNQPQHF; CDR3 DNA: TGTGCCAGCAGTTTACATTTCAATCAGCCCCAGCATTTT
clone size: NA; J gene: TRBJ2-6; D gene: NA; V gene: TRBV3-1/TRBV3-2; CDR3 protein: CASSQGGSGANVLTF; CDR3 DNA: TGTGCCAGCAGCCAAGGAGGGTCCGGGGCCAACGTCCTGACTTTC
clone size: once; J gene: TRBJ1-6; D gene: NA; V gene: TRBV5-1; CDR3 protein: CASSLDYNSPLHF; CDR3 DNA: TGCGCCAGCAGCTTAGACTATAATTCACCCCTCCACTTT
clone size: NA; J gene: TRBJ1-1; D gene: NA; V gene: TRBV11-2; CDR3 protein: CASSIGHLDGTEAFF; CDR3 DNA: TGTGCCAGCAGCATCGGACACCTTGATGGCACTGAAGCTTTCTTT
clone size: NA; J gene: TRBJ2-7; D gene: NA; V gene: TRBV7-9; CDR3 protein: CASSLGGVGNEQYF; CDR3 DNA: TGTGCCAGCAGCTTAGGGGGCGTTGGGAACGAGCAGTACTTC
clone size: NA; J gene: TRBJ1-5; D gene: NA; V gene: TRBV9; CDR3 protein: CASSAGGEGRQPQHF; CDR3 DNA: TGTGCCAGCAGCGCCGGTGGTGAGGGGCGTCAGCCCCAGCATTTT
clone size: NA; J gene: TRBJ1-6; D gene: NA; V gene: TRBV3-1/TRBV3-2; CDR3 protein: CASSQAGGVQGSPLHF; CDR3 DNA: TGTGCCAGCAGCCAAGCCGGAGGGGTTCAGGGTTCACCCCTCCACTTT
clone size: once; J gene: TRBJ1-2; D gene: TRBD1; V gene: TRBV4-3; CDR3 protein: CASSQIQGANGYTF; CDR3 DNA: TGCGCCAGCAGCCAGATACAGGGGGCGAATGGCTACACCTTC
clone size: NA; J gene: TRBJ1-6; D gene: NA; V gene: TRBV7-9; CDR3 protein: CASSLASDFPSYNSPLHF; CDR3 DNA: TGTGCCAGCAGCTTAGCGTCGGACTTTCCCTCCTATAATTCACCCCTCCACTTT
clone size: once; J gene: TRBJ1-2; D gene: NA; V gene: TRBV7-8; CDR3 protein: CASSPAGDGYTF; CDR3 DNA: TGTGCCAGCAGCCCAGCGGGGGATGGCTACACCTTC
clone size: NA; J gene: TRBJ2-1; D gene: NA; V gene: TRBV30; CDR3 protein: CAWSQSSGGEQFF; CDR3 DNA: TGTGCCTGGAGTCAGTCGTCAGGCGGTGAGCAGTTCTTC
clone size: NA; J gene: TRBJ2-1; D gene: NA; V gene: TRBV30; CDR3 protein: CAWSPKGVWEQFF; CDR3 DNA: TGTGCCTGGAGTCCTAAGGGAGTTTGGGAGCAGTTCTTC
clone size: NA; J gene: TRBJ1-2; D gene: NA; V gene: TRBV6-2/TRBV6-3; CDR3 protein: CASSYPGGNYGYTF; CDR3 DNA: TGTGCCAGCAGTTACCCGGGGGGGAACTATGGCTACACCTTC
clone size: once; J gene: TRBJ2-7; D gene: TRBD1; V gene: TRBV19; CDR3 protein: CASSAGQGSAYEQYF; CDR3 DNA: TGTGCCAGTAGTGCGGGACAGGGGTCAGCCTACGAGCAGTACTTC
clone size: NA; J gene: TRBJ1-6; D gene: NA; V gene: TRBV3-1/TRBV3-2; CDR3 protein: CASSRPARYNSPLHF; CDR3 DNA: TGTGCCAGCAGCCGGCCGGCACGCTATAATTCACCCCTCCACTTT
clone size: NA; J gene: TRBJ2-3; D gene: NA; V gene: TRBV19; CDR3 protein: CASSMVISRGTDTQYF; CDR3 DNA: TGTGCCAGTAGTATGGTCATCTCGAGAGGCACAGATACGCAGTATTTT
clone size: once; J gene: TRBJ2-1; D gene: TRBD2; V gene: TRBV7-3; CDR3 protein: CASSPSGSLNEQFF; CDR3 DNA: TGTGCCAGCAGCCCGAGCGGGAGTCTGAATGAGCAGTTCTTC
clone size: NA; J gene: TRBJ1-1; D gene: NA; V gene: TRBV19; CDR3 protein: CASSISQAAAFF; CDR3 DNA: TGTGCCAGTAGTATAAGCCAGGCGGCGGCTTTCTTT
clone size: NA; J gene: TRBJ1-1; D gene: NA; V gene: TRBV5-4; CDR3 protein: CASSLDGVNTEAFF; CDR3 DNA: TGTGCCAGCAGCCTAGATGGGGTGAACACTGAAGCTTTCTTT
clone size: NA; J gene: TRBJ1-5; D gene: NA; V gene: TRBV7-9; CDR3 protein: CASSLSTTGQPQHF; CDR3 DNA: TGTGCCAGCAGCTTAAGTACAACCGGTCAGCCCCAGCATTTT
clone size: NA; J gene: TRBJ2-7; D gene: NA; V gene: TRBV5-1; CDR3 protein: CASSLERGSEQYF; CDR3 DNA: TGCGCCAGCAGCTTGGAGAGGGGGAGCGAGCAGTACTTC
clone size: NA; J gene: TRBJ2-1; D gene: NA; V gene: TRBV4-1; CDR3 protein: CASSQEPGINNEQFF; CDR3 DNA: TGCGCCAGCAGCCAAGAGCCTGGGATAAACAATGAGCAGTTCTTC
clone size: NA; J gene: TRBJ1-5; D gene: TRBD1; V gene: TRBV5-6; CDR3 protein: CASSLGQGMSNQPQHF; CDR3 DNA: TGTGCCAGCAGCTTGGGACAGGGAATGAGCAATCAGCCCCAGCATTTT
clone size: NA; J gene: TRBJ1-1; D gene: NA; V gene: TRBV2; CDR3 protein: CASSVGVAEAFF; CDR3 DNA: TGTGCCAGCAGTGTGGGAGTCGCTGAAGCTTTCTTT
clone size: NA; J gene: TRBJ1-6; D gene: NA; V gene: TRBV7-2; CDR3 protein: CASSLARQGPNNSPLHF; CDR3 DNA: TGTGCCAGCAGCTTAGCCCGGCAGGGCCCGAATAATTCACCCCTCCACTTT
clone size: NA; J gene: TRBJ1-5; D gene: NA; V gene: TRBV15; CDR3 protein: CATSRDRGANQPQHF; CDR3 DNA: TGTGCCACCAGCAGAGATCGCGGGGCCAATCAGCCCCAGCATTTT
clone size: NA; J gene: TRBJ2-7; D gene: NA; V gene: TRBV27; CDR3 protein: CASSLSLVSSYEQYF; CDR3 DNA: TGTGCCAGCAGTTTATCTTTGGTCAGTTCCTACGAGCAGTACTTC
clone size: NA; J gene: TRBJ2-3; D gene: NA; V gene: TRBV7-6; CDR3 protein: CASSSGLGGDTQYF; CDR3 DNA: TGTGCCAGCAGCTCCGGACTAGGGGGAGATACGCAGTATTTT
clone size: NA; J gene: TRBJ2-1; D gene: NA; V gene: TRBV4-2; CDR3 protein: CASSQESGGEQFF; CDR3 DNA: TGTGCCAGCAGCCAAGAAAGTGGGGGGGAGCAGTTCTTC
clone size: few; J gene: TRBJ1-6; D gene: NA; V gene: TRBV7-9; CDR3 protein: CASLGGSYNSPLHF; CDR3 DNA: TGTGCCAGCCTGGGCGGCTCCTATAATTCACCCCTCCACTTT
clone size: NA; J gene: TRBJ1-1; D gene: NA; V gene: TRBV5-1; CDR3 protein: CASSLEGYNFMNTEAFF; CDR3 DNA: TGCGCCAGCAGCTTGGAGGGGTACAATTTTATGAACACTGAAGCTTTCTTT
clone size: NA; J gene: TRBJ1-2; D gene: NA; V gene: TRBV6-6; CDR3 protein: CASREIREGGYGYTF; CDR3 DNA: TGTGCCAGCAGAGAAATTCGGGAAGGGGGCTATGGCTACACCTTC
clone size: NA; J gene: TRBJ1-3; D gene: TRBD1; V gene: TRBV5-5; CDR3 protein: CASTRDSSGNTIYF; CDR3 DNA: TGTGCCAGCACTAGGGACAGCTCTGGAAACACCATATATTTT
clone size: few; J gene: TRBJ1-5; D gene: NA; V gene: TRBV14; CDR3 protein: CASSQEVWGDQHF; CDR3 DNA: TGTGCCAGCAGCCAAGAAGTTTGGGGCGACCAGCATTTT
clone size: NA; J gene: TRBJ1-3; D gene: NA; V gene: TRBV10-3; CDR3 protein: CGAAGNSGNTIYF; CDR3 DNA: TGTGGTGCTGCGGGCAACTCTGGAAACACCATATATTTT
clone size: NA; J gene: TRBJ1-4; D gene: NA; V gene: TRBV16; CDR3 protein: CASSPLSGAREKLFF; CDR3 DNA: TGTGCCAGCAGCCCCCTTTCGGGGGCGCGGGAAAAACTGTTTTTT
clone size: NA; J gene: TRBJ2-6; D gene: NA; V gene: TRBV14; CDR3 protein: CASSALPGANVLTF; CDR3 DNA: TGTGCCAGCAGCGCCCTACCTGGGGCCAACGTCCTGACTTTC
clone size: NA; J gene: TRBJ2-3; D gene: TRBD2; V gene: TRBV2; CDR3 protein: CASSPTGRRSTDTQYF; CDR3 DNA: TGTGCCAGCAGCCCCACCGGGAGGAGGTCCACAGATACGCAGTATTTT
clone size: NA; J gene: TRBJ2-3; D gene: TRBD2; V gene: TRBV7-3; CDR3 protein: CASSLIPPGASGRAADTQYF; CDR3 DNA: TGTGCCAGCAGCCTCATACCCCCGGGGGCTAGCGGGAGGGCGGCAGATACGCAGTATTTT
clone size: NA; J gene: TRBJ2-2; D gene: TRBD1; V gene: TRBV7-9; CDR3 protein: CASSLFPTGVGTGELFF; CDR3 DNA: TGTGCCAGCAGCTTGTTCCCAACAGGGGTAGGAACCGGGGAGCTGTTTTTT
clone size: NA; J gene: TRBJ1-4; D gene: TRBD1; V gene: TRBV10-1; CDR3 protein: CASSDFRTGFEKLFF; CDR3 DNA: TGCGCCAGCAGTGATTTTAGGACAGGGTTTGAAAAACTGTTTTTT
clone size: NA; J gene: TRBJ1-5; D gene: NA; V gene: TRBV2; CDR3 protein: CASSGGGNQPQHF; CDR3 DNA: TGTGCCAGCAGTGGGGGGGGCAATCAGCCCCAGCATTTT
clone size: NA; J gene: TRBJ1-1; D gene: NA; V gene: TRBV28; CDR3 protein: CASNGWGQETNTEAFF; CDR3 DNA: TGTGCCAGCAATGGGTGGGGACAAGAAACGAACACTGAAGCTTTCTTT
clone size: NA; J gene: TRBJ1-4; D gene: NA; V gene: TRBV28; CDR3 protein: CASSPTYEKLFF; CDR3 DNA: TGTGCCAGCAGCCCGACATACGAAAAACTGTTTTTT
clone size: NA; J gene: TRBJ2-2; D gene: NA; V gene: TRBV2; CDR3 protein: CATFVWVANTGELFF; CDR3 DNA: TGTGCCACCTTTGTATGGGTGGCGAACACCGGGGAGCTGTTTTTT